This paragraph covers one TCR beta chain sequence. It has no known antigen specificity. Nothing much larger sits one base from this clone, and base qualities are not available. This sample was included in a study of blood T cell repertoires in COVID-19 (dated by TCRdb to about 2020). Describing the broader study: Collaborator samples came from the United States, Italy and Spain and covered acute and convalescent phases of COVID-19. The material from the prospective study consisted of cDNA or gDNA derived from T cells, B-cell-depleted T cells, or PBMCs. The dataset comprised deeply sampled blood TCRbeta repertoires from subjects exposed to, actively infected with, or recovered from COVID-19. The repertoires were released in a freely available public database intended as a resource for research on the immune response to SARS-CoV-2. The samples were drawn from two sources: the first 160 participants of the ongoing ImmuneRACE study, and 1,200 or so subjects contributed by 6 global collaborators. Nearly every sample came with metadata listing a de-identified subject ID, COVID-19 status, age in years and sex. Where HLA class I and class II types were available, the types were taken from metadata supplied by the sample provider, not from assay-based typing. The full study reports these points: Clinical and demographic metadata were provided uncurated, with the amount varying by source and participant.

The immunoSEQ Assay, a bias-controlled multiplex PCR, was used to amplify TCRbeta CDR3 regions from genomic DNA. The original methods were these. Within the assay, amplification of reference gene primers was used to estimate how many nucleated cells each sample contained. To quantify the absolute abundance of each unique TCRbeta CDR3 rearrangement, sequence reads were collapsed and filtered. For each sample, productive Simpson clonality was calculated as the square root of Simpson's diversity index over productive rearrangements. TCRdb retrieved this table from immuneACCESS and kept in-frame rearrangements only. Not all clones are present; in checked studies, unresolved V genes account for under half, and no reason is known for the remainder. V, J and clone size were drawn from that table, and D and trimming were deduced from the DNA. Here the sample has under 500,000 clones; approximately 90% occur a single time. The ten largest account for nearly 2% of the sample.

Participants in the prospective study were enrolled through a virtual design, were aged roughly 18 to 90 years, and lived in 20 to 30 United States geographic areas. In the prospective study, cohorts were assigned on the basis of participant-reported clinical history obtained from a screening survey and a study questionnaire. Each participant in the prospective study had whole blood, serum and a nasopharyngeal or oropharyngeal swab collected by mobile phlebotomists. Prospective study participants could optionally give additional blood draws and questionnaires over a roughly 2-month period. Before DNA extraction, blood samples from the prospective study were shipped at room temperature or frozen. The clonotype was recovered from a woman aged 18-29 years with acute COVID-19. Sequencing input: PBMCs or T cells enriched from blood (not recorded which).

This receptor carries the CDR3 CAISERQGPGTQYF. The nucleotide sequence reads as follows: TGTGCCATCAGTGAGCGGCAGGGGCCTGGTACGCAGTATTTT. The rearrangement combines TRBV10-3 with TRBJ2-3; the D gene is perhaps TRBD1, on 6 matching bases. Trimming takes 2 bases from V and 8 bases from J, and the germline ends sit 14 bases apart. The CDR3 spans 14 residues, from the cysteine through the phenylalanine. Just the 42-base CDR3 DNA is kept, in frame starting at base 1. From a lookup of the germline V gene, CDR1 and CDR2 are ENHRY and SYGVKD.